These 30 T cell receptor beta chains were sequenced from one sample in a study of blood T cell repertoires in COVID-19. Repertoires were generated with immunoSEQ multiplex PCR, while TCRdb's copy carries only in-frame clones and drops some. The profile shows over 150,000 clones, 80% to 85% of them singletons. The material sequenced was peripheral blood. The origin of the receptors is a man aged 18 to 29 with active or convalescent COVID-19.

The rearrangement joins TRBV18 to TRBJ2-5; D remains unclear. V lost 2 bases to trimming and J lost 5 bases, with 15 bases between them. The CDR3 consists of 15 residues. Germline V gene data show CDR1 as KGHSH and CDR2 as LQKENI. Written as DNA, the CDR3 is TGTGCCAGCTCACCAGGTATAGGCGGTAGGGAGACCCAGTACTTC. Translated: CASSPGIGGRETQYF.

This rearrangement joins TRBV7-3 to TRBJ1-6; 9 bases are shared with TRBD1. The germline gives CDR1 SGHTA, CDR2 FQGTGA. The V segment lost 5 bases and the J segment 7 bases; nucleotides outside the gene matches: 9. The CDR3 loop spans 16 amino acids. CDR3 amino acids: CASSRSGDRENSPLHF. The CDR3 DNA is TGTGCCAGCAGCCGTAGTGGGGACAGGGAAAATTCACCCCTCCACTTT.

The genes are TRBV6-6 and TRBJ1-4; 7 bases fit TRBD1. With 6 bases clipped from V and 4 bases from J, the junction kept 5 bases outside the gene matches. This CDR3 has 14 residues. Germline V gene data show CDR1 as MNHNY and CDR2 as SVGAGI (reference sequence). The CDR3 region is CASSRGQDNEKLFF. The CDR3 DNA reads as TGTGCCAGCAGCCGAGGACAGGATAATGAAAAACTGTTTTTT.

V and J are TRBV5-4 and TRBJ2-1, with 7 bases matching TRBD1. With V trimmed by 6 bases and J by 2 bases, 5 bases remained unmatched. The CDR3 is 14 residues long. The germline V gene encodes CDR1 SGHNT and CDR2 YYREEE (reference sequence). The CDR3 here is CASTLGTAYNEQFF. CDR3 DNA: TGTGCCAGCACCCTCGGGACAGCCTACAATGAGCAGTTCTTC.

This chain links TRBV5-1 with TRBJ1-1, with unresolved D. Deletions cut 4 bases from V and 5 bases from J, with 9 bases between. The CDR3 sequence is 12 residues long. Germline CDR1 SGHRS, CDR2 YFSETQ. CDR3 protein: CASSRAGTEAFF. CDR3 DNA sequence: TGCGCCAGCAGCCGTGCGGGGACTGAAGCTTTCTTT.

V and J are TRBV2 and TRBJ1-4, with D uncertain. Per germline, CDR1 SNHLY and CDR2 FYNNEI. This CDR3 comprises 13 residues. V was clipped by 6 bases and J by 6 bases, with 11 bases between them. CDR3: CASRVRTDEKLFF. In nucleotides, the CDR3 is TGTGCCAGCAGGGTGCGTACCGATGAAAAACTGTTTTTT.

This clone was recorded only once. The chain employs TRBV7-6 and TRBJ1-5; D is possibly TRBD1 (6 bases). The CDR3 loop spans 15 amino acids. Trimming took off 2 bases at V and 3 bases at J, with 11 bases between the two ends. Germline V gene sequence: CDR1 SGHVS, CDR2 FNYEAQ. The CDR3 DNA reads TGTGCCAGCAGCTTAACAGGGTTGGCCAATCAGCCCCAGCATTTT. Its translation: CASSLTGLANQPQHF.

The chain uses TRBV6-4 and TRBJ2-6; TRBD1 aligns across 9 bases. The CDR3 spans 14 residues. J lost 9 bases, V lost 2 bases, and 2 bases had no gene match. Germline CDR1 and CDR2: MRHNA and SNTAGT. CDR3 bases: TGTGCCAGCAGTGACACAGGGGGCAACAACGTCCTGACTTTC. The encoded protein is CASSDTGGNNVLTF.

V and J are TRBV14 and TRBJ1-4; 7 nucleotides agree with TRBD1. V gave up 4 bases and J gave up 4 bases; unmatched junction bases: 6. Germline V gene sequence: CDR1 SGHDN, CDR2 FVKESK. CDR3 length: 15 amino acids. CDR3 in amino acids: CASSRPGQHNEKLFF. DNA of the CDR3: TGTGCCAGCAGCCGCCCGGGACAGCATAATGAAAAACTGTTTTTT.

Here the CDR3 DNA reads TGTGCCAGTTTGACAAGCTCTGGAAACACCATATATTTT. Translating it yields CASLTSSGNTIYF. V gene TRBV19 combines with J gene TRBJ1-3; no clear D gene. CDR3 length: 13 residues. CDR1 and CDR2 (germline): LNHDA, SQIVND (reference sequence). Trimming shortened V by 8 bases and J by 0 bases, and 8 bases separated the two germline ends.

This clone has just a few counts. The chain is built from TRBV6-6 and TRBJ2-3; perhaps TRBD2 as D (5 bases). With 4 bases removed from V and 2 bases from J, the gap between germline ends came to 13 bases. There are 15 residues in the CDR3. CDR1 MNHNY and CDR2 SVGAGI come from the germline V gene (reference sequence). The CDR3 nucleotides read TGTGCCAGCAGTTGGCTGGCGGGCAACACAGATACGCAGTATTTT. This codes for CASSWLAGNTDTQYF.

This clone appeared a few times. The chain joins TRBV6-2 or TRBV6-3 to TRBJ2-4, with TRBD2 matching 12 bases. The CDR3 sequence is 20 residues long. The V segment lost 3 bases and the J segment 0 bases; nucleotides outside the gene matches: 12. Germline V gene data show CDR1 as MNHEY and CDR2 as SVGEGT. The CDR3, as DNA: TGTGCCAGCAGTTATCACCTGTCTAGCGGGAGGGCCCTAGCCAAAAACATTCAGTACTTC. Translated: CASSYHLSSGRALAKNIQYF.

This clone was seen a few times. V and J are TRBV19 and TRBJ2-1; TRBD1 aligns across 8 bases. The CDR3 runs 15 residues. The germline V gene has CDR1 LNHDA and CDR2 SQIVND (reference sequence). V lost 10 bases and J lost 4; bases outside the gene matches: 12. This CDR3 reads CATSRRQGTYNEQFF. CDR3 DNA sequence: TGTGCCACCTCAAGACGACAGGGGACTTACAATGAGCAGTTCTTC.

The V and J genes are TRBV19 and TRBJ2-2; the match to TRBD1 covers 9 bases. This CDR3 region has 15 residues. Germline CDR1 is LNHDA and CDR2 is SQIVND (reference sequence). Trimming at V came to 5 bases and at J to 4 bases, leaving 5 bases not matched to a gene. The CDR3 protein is CASSQPGQGTGELFF. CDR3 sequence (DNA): TGTGCCAGTAGTCAACCGGGACAGGGCACCGGGGAGCTGTTTTTT.

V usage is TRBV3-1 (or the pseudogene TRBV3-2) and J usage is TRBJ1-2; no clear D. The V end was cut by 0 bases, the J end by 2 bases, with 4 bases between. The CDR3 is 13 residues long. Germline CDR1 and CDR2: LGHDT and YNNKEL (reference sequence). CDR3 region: CASSQELNYGYTF. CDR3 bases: TGTGCCAGCAGCCAAGAACTCAACTATGGCTACACCTTC.

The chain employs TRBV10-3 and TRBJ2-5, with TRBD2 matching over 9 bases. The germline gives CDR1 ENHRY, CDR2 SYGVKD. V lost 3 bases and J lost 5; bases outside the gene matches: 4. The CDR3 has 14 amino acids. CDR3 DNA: TGTGCCATCAGTGATAGCGGGAGAATGGAGACCCAGTACTTC. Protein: CAISDSGRMETQYF.

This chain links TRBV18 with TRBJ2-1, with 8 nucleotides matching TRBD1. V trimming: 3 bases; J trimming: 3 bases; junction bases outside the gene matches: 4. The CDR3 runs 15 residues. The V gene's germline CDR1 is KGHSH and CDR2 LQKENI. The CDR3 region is CASSPGQGDYNEQFF. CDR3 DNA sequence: TGTGCCAGCTCACCTGGACAGGGTGACTACAATGAGCAGTTCTTC.

The CDR3 DNA follows: TGTGCCAGCAGTGTTTTCCGGGACAGGGGTCCGAAGGGGGCAACTAATGAAAAACTGTTTTTT. Protein: CASSVFRDRGPKGATNEKLFF. This chain links TRBV2 with TRBJ1-4; 10 nucleotides agree with TRBD1. V lost 4 bases, J lost 0 bases, and 17 bases stayed unmatched. The CDR3 has 21 amino acids. Germline V gene lookup returns CDR1 SNHLY and CDR2 FYNNEI. The whole variable domain, remainder taken from reference TRBV2 and TRBJ1-4, is EPEVTQTPSHQVTQMGQEVILRCVPISNHLYFYWYRQILGQKVEFLVSFYNNEISEKSEIFDDQFSVERPDGSNFTLKIRSTKLEDSAMYFCASSVFRDRGPKGATNEKLFFGSGTQLSVL.

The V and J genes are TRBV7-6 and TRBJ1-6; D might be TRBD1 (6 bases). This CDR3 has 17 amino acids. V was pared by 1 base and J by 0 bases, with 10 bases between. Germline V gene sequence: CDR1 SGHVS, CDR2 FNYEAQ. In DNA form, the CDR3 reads TGTGCCAGCAGCTTAGGGACAGCTCGCTCCTATAATTCACCCCTCCACTTT. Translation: CASSLGTARSYNSPLHF.

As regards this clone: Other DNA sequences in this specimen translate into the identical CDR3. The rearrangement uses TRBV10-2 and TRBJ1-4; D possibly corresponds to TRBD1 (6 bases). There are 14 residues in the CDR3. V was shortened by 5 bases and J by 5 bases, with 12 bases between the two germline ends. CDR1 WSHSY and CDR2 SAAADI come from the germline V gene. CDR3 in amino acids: CASSFGRGNEKLFF. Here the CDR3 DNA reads TGCGCCAGCAGTTTTGGCAGGGGAAATGAAAAACTGTTTTTT.

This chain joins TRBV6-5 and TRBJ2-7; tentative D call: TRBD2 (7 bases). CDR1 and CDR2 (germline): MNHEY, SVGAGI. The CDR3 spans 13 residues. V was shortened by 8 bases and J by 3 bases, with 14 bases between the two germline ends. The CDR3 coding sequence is TGTGCCAGCGGTAAGGGGGGGTACTACGAGCAGTACTTC. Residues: CASGKGGYYEQYF.

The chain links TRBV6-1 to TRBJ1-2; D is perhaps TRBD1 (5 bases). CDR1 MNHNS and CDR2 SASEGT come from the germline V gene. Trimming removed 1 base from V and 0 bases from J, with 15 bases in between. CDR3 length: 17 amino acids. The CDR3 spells CASSEVGRGIANYGYTF. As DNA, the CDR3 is TGTGCCAGCAGTGAAGTAGGCCGGGGGATAGCTAACTATGGCTACACCTTC.

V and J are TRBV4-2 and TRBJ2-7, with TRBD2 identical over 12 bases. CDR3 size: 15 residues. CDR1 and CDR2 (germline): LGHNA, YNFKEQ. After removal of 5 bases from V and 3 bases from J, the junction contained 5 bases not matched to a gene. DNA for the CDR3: TGTGCCAGCAGCGAGCGACTAGCGGGGGACTACGAGCAGTACTTC. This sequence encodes CASSERLAGDYEQYF.

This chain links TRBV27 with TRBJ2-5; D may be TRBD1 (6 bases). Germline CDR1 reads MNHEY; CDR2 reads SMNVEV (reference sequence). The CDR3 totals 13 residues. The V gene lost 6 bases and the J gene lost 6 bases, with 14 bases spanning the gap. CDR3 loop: CASSSRGIKTQYF. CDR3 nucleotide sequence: TGTGCCAGCAGCTCAAGGGGGATCAAGACCCAGTACTTC.

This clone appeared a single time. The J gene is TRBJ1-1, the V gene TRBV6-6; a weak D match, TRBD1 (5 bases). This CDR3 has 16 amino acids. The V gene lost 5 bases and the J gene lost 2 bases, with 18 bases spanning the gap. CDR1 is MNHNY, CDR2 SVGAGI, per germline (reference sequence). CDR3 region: CASSVGKGQGNTEAFF. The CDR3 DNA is TGTGCCAGCAGTGTGGGTAAAGGGCAGGGAAACACTGAAGCTTTCTTT.

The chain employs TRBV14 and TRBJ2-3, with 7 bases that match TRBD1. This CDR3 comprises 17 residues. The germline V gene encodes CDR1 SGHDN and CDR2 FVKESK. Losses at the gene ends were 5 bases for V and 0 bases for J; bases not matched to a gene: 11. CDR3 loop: CASSGQATHVSTDTQYF. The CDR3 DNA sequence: TGTGCCAGCAGCGGACAGGCAACTCACGTTAGCACAGATACGCAGTATTTT. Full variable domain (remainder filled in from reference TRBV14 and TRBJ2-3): EAGVTQFPSHSVIEKGQTVTLRCDPISGHDNLYWYRRVMGKEIKFLLHFVKESKQDESGMPNNRFLAERTGGTYSTLKVQPAELEDSGVYFCASSGQATHVSTDTQYFGPGTRLTVL.

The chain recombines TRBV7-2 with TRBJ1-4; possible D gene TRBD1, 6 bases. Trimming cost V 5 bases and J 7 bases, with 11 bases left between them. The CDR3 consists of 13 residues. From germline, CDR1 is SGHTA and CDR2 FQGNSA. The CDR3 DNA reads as TGTGCCAGCAGCCACAGGGTGGGTGAAAAACTGTTTTTT. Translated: CASSHRVGEKLFF.

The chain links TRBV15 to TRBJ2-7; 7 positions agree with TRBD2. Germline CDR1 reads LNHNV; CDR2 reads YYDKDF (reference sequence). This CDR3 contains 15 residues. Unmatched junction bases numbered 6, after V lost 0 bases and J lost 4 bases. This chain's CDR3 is CATSRDRSGIYEQYF. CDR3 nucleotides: TGTGCCACCAGCAGAGATAGAAGCGGGATTTACGAGCAGTACTTC.

This CDR3 reads CASSYLGGYGYTF. The DNA for the CDR3 is TGTGCCAGCAGTTACTTGGGGGGGTATGGCTACACCTTC. The chain uses TRBV6-5 and TRBJ1-2; D might be TRBD1 (5 bases). CDR3 length: 13 amino acids. V was clipped by 1 base and J by 5 bases, with 8 bases between them. CDR1 and CDR2 (germline): MNHEY, SVGAGI.

The CDR3 here is CAWSRARGEEKLFF. CDR3 DNA: TGTGCCTGGAGTAGGGCCAGGGGTGAGGAAAAACTGTTTTTT. The chain recombines TRBV30 with TRBJ1-4; D possibly corresponds to TRBD1 (6 bases). V lost 2 bases to trimming and J lost 8 bases, with 15 bases between them. The CDR3 is 14 residues long. Germline CDR1 reads GTSNPN; CDR2 reads SVGIG (reference sequence).